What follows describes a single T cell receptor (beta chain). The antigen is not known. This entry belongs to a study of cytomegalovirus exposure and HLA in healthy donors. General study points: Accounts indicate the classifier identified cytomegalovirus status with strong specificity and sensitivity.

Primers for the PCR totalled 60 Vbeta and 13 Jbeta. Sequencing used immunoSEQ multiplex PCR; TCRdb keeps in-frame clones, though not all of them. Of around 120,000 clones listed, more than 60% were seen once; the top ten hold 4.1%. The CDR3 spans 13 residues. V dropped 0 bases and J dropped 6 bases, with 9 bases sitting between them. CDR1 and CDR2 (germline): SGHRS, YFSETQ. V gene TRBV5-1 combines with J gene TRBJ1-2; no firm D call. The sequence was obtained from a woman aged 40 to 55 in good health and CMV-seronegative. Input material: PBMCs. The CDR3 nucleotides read TGCGCCAGCAGCTTGGGGCAGTCAAATGGCTACACCTTC. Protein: CASSLGQSNGYTF.